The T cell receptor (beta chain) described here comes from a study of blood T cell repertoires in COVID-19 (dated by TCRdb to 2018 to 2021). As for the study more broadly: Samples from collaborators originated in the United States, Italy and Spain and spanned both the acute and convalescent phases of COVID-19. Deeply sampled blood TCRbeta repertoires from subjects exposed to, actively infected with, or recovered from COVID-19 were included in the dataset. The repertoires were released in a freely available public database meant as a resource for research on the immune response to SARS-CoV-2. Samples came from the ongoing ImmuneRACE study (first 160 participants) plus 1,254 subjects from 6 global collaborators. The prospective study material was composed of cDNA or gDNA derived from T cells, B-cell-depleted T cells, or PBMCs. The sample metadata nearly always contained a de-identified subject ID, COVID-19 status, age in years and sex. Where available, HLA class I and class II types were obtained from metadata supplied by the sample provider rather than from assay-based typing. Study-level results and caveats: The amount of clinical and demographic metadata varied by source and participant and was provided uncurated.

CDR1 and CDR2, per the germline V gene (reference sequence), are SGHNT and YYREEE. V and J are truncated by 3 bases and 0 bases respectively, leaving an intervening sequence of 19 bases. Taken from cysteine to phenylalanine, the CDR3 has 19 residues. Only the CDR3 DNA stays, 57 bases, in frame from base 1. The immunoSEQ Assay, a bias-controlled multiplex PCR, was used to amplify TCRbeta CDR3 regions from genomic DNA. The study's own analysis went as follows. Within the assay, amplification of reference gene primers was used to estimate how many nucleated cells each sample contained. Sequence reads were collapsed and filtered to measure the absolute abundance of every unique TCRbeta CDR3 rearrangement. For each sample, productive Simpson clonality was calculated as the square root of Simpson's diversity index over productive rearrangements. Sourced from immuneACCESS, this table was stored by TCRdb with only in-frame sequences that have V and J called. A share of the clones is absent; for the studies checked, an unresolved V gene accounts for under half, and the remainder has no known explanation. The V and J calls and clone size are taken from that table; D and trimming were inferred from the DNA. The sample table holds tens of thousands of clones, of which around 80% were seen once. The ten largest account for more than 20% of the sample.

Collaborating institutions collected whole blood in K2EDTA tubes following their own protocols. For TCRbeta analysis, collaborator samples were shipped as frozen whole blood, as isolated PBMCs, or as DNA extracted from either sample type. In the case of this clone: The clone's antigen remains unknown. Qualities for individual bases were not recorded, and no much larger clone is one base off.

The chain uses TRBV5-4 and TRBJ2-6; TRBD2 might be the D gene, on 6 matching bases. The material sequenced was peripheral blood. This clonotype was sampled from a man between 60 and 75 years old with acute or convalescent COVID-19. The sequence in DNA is TGTGCCAGCAGCTCCGGGGGACGGACCCTTTTCTCTGGGGCCAACGTCCTGACTTTC. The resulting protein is CASSSGGRTLFSGANVLTF.